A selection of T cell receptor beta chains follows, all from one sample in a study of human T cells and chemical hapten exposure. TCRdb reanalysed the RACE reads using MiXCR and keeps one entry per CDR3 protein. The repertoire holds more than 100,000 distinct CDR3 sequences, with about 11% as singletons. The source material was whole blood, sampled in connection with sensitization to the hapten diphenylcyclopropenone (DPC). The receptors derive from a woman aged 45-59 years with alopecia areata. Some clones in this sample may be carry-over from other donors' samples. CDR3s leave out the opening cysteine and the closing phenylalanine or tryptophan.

cdr3_aa: ASSLAKNTEAF
v_call: TRBV5-1
j_call: TRBJ1-1

cdr3_aa: ASSDTIDWTSAQETQY
v_call: TRBV2
j_call: TRBJ2-5

cdr3_aa: SARGEGQGNSPLH
v_call: TRBV20-1
j_call: TRBJ1-6

cdr3_aa: AISKASGGTDTQY
v_call: TRBV10-3
j_call: TRBJ2-3

cdr3_aa: ASSEGQGAYEQY
v_call: TRBV4-2
j_call: TRBJ2-7

cdr3_aa: SGVQTNTEAF
v_call: TRBV29-1
j_call: TRBJ1-1

cdr3_aa: ASSTASVTGELF
v_call: TRBV25-1
j_call: TRBJ2-2

cdr3_aa: ASSFVAGDMEQF
v_call: TRBV12-3/TRBV12-4
j_call: TRBJ2-1

cdr3_aa: ASSLVKTGRYNEQF
v_call: TRBV12-3/TRBV12-4
j_call: TRBJ2-1

cdr3_aa: ASSTGTDGRTEAF
v_call: TRBV6-4
j_call: TRBJ1-1

cdr3_aa: ASSHGQGPQPQH
v_call: TRBV7-3
j_call: TRBJ1-5

cdr3_aa: ASSQVAGDTSYEQY
v_call: TRBV4-3
j_call: TRBJ2-7

cdr3_aa: ASSLLEGAAGYT
v_call: TRBV4-2
j_call: TRBJ1-2

cdr3_aa: ASSHTRRGNQPQH
v_call: TRBV6-5
j_call: TRBJ1-5

cdr3_aa: ASSPERLNTEAF
v_call: TRBV5-4
j_call: TRBJ1-1

cdr3_aa: APRGTRNEKLF
v_call: TRBV28
j_call: TRBJ1-4

cdr3_aa: ASSLEGGRQPQH
v_call: TRBV12-3/TRBV12-4
j_call: TRBJ1-5

cdr3_aa: SVEVAEGLDTQY
v_call: TRBV29-1
j_call: TRBJ2-3

cdr3_aa: SAREDEQY
v_call: TRBV20-1
j_call: TRBJ2-7

cdr3_aa: ASSPGVQSSYEQY
v_call: TRBV9
j_call: TRBJ2-7

cdr3_aa: ASSELAGYIDTQY
v_call: TRBV6-1
j_call: TRBJ2-3

cdr3_aa: SVGRDGEKLF
v_call: TRBV29-1
j_call: TRBJ1-4

cdr3_aa: ASTLASTDTQY
v_call: TRBV6-2/TRBV6-3
j_call: TRBJ2-3

cdr3_aa: ASSFSQGSSYNSPLH
v_call: TRBV12-3/TRBV12-4
j_call: TRBJ1-6

cdr3_aa: ASKGIANTGELF
v_call: TRBV27
j_call: TRBJ2-2

cdr3_aa: ASSPPRGTGNYEQY
v_call: TRBV7-2
j_call: TRBJ2-7

cdr3_aa: ASTVGVGYT
v_call: TRBV2
j_call: TRBJ1-2

cdr3_aa: ASTESGQSYEQY
v_call: TRBV2
j_call: TRBJ2-7

cdr3_aa: SASPGGRPDTQY
v_call: TRBV20-1
j_call: TRBJ2-3

cdr3_aa: ASSVASGNNEQF
v_call: TRBV25-1
j_call: TRBJ2-1

cdr3_aa: ASSRVFGGQRGYNEQF
v_call: TRBV3-1
j_call: TRBJ2-1

cdr3_aa: ASSLSIGGETEAF
v_call: TRBV27
j_call: TRBJ1-1

cdr3_aa: AGGTALYEQY
v_call: TRBV6-1
j_call: TRBJ2-7

cdr3_aa: ASSYSGSEYEQY
v_call: TRBV19
j_call: TRBJ2-7

cdr3_aa: SANGAGNTIY
v_call: TRBV20-1
j_call: TRBJ1-3

cdr3_aa: AIKNPRSNTEAF
v_call: TRBV10-3
j_call: TRBJ1-1

cdr3_aa: ASSYSTRGTNYGYT
v_call: TRBV6-6
j_call: TRBJ1-2

cdr3_aa: SVDVGGRILYNEQF
v_call: TRBV29-1
j_call: TRBJ2-1

cdr3_aa: ASSLGGQGNTEAF
v_call: TRBV12-3/TRBV12-4
j_call: TRBJ1-1

cdr3_aa: ASSLGQGTYGYT
v_call: TRBV12-3/TRBV12-4
j_call: TRBJ1-2

cdr3_aa: ASSKEVIYNSPLH
v_call: TRBV21-1
j_call: TRBJ1-6

cdr3_aa: ASSGRGGFSEQY
v_call: TRBV12-3/TRBV12-4
j_call: TRBJ2-7

cdr3_aa: ASSNDRGREETQY
v_call: TRBV6-1
j_call: TRBJ2-5

cdr3_aa: ATGTDSSGANVLT
v_call: TRBV24-1
j_call: TRBJ2-6

cdr3_aa: ATSGMDSNQETQY
v_call: TRBV15
j_call: TRBJ2-5

cdr3_aa: ASSQADRDYNEQF
v_call: TRBV4-2
j_call: TRBJ2-1

cdr3_aa: ASSLGPLREY
v_call: TRBV12-3/TRBV12-4
j_call: TRBJ2-7

cdr3_aa: ASGPVKGATNEKLF
v_call: TRBV7-9
j_call: TRBJ1-4

cdr3_aa: ASSYAGYSYEQY
v_call: TRBV7-9
j_call: TRBJ2-7

cdr3_aa: ASSLEGSTGNTIY
v_call: TRBV5-1
j_call: TRBJ1-3

cdr3_aa: ASSVAGASYEQY
v_call: TRBV9
j_call: TRBJ2-7

cdr3_aa: ASSQVGGYNTEAF
v_call: TRBV3-1
j_call: TRBJ1-1

cdr3_aa: SANRDRGDNSPLH
v_call: TRBV20-1
j_call: TRBJ1-6